The entry below gives a single T cell receptor (beta chain) sequence along with its context. The data are from a study of Ad26.COV2.S vaccination and SARS-CoV-2 variants. The wider study: Recipients of Ad26.COV2.S got it intramuscularly, once or twice 56 days apart.

This CDR3 has 18 amino acids. Germline lookup yields CDR1 ENHRY and CDR2 SYGVKD. The V gene end was trimmed by 7 bases and the J gene end by 0 bases; junction bases not matched to a gene: 10. The treatment was: around 19 received Ad26.COV2.S at low or high dose, single or two shots; 5 received placebo; per-sample allocation not given. Day 63 after the first vaccine or placebo injection was the time point for sampling. Data came from immunoSEQ multiplex PCR; TCRdb stores just in-frame clones and leaves some out. The table lists roughly 300,000 clones, 88% of them singletons. The J gene is TRBJ2-1, the V gene TRBV10-3; 12 nucleotides line up with TRBD2. This clonotype originated in a person between 18 and 65 years old who received the Ad26.COV2.S COVID-19 vaccine or a placebo. Sequencing was performed on peripheral blood, taken in a trial of Ad26.COV2.S vaccine versus placebo. CDR3 DNA sequence: TGTGCCATCAAAGACTCTAGCGGGGGGGATCTCTCCTACAATGAGCAGTTCTTC. It codes for CAIKDSSGGDLSYNEQFF.